A single sample is the source of the 21 T cell receptor beta chains below, sequenced in a study of lymphopenia after photon versus proton radiotherapy (dated by TCRdb to 2018 to 2020). The library was made by the immunoSEQ multiplex PCR assay. The table comes from immuneACCESS by way of TCRdb, which keeps in-frame sequences with V and J called. Part of the clones is missing from these tables; in studies checked, under half for an unresolved V gene and the rest for unknown reasons. Counted in this sample were tens of thousands of clones; over 75% of them appeared once. The ten largest clones capture about 14% of the sample. The starting material was peripheral blood, obtained from a patient treated with proton-based radiotherapy. These receptor sequences come from an older woman with pancreatic cancer.

CDR3 sequence (DNA): TGTGCCAGCAGCTTAGGGCTGTTGAACACCGGGGAGCTGTTTTTT. It codes for CASSLGLLNTGELFF. The rearrangement uses TRBV11-1 and TRBJ2-2; no definite D call. CDR1 is SGHAT and CDR2 is FQDESV in the germline V gene (reference sequence). Trimming removed 1 base from V and 1 base from J, with 7 bases in between. This CDR3 has 15 residues.

V usage is TRBV5-1 and J usage is TRBJ2-1, with TRBD2 matching over 7 bases. CDR1 is SGHRS, CDR2 YFSETQ, per germline. This CDR3 is built from 17 residues. V gave up 4 bases and J gave up 3 bases; unmatched junction bases: 13. CDR3 loop: CASSPRGAGPLYNEQFF. The CDR3 nucleotides are TGCGCCAGCAGCCCCCGAGGAGCGGGACCCCTCTACAATGAGCAGTTCTTC.

The V gene is TRBV30, the J gene TRBJ1-3, with D unclear. V lost 3 bases to trimming and J lost 0 bases, with 15 bases between them. Germline-derived CDR1 and CDR2 are GTSNPN and SVGIG (reference sequence). This CDR3 comprises 16 residues. The CDR3 protein is CAWRPLRGSSGNTIYF. The CDR3 region has the DNA TGTGCCTGGAGGCCCCTTCGGGGATCCTCTGGAAACACCATATATTTT. The complete variable domain, with remaining parts taken from reference TRBV30 and TRBJ1-3, reads SQTIHQWPATLVQPVGSPLSLECTVEGTSNPNLYWYRQAAGRGLQLLFYSVGIGQISSEVPQNLSASRPQDRQFILSSKKLLLSDSGFYLCAWRPLRGSSGNTIYFGEGSWLTVV.

The sample holds a few counts of this clone. The rearrangement joins TRBV28 to TRBJ1-1; D is undetermined. The germline V gene has CDR1 MDHEN and CDR2 SYDVKM. This CDR3 spans 14 amino acids. V shed 7 bases and J shed 3 bases, with 15 bases lying between them. CDR3 sequence reads: CASTRDLTHTEAFF. CDR3 DNA sequence: TGTGCCAGCACCCGAGACCTTACTCACACTGAAGCTTTCTTT.

J is TRBJ1-4 and V is TRBV2; 9 bases map to TRBD1. The CDR3 totals 16 residues. V lost 9 bases, J lost 1 base, and 9 bases stayed unmatched. The germline gives CDR1 SNHLY, CDR2 FYNNEI. The CDR3 here is CASRRPGQGTNEKLFF. CDR3 in DNA: TGTGCCAGTAGACGCCCGGGACAGGGAACTAATGAAAAACTGTTTTTT.

J is TRBJ1-1 and V is TRBV7-2; D not certain. In germline, CDR1 is SGHTA, CDR2 FQGNSA. The CDR3 spans 14 residues. The ends were cut back, 2 bases at V and 0 bases at J, with 7 bases in the middle. The CDR3, as DNA: TGTGCCAGCAGCTTAATGAGAGTGAACACTGAAGCTTTCTTT. Residues: CASSLMRVNTEAFF.

The chain combines TRBV18 with TRBJ2-7; tentative D call: TRBD1 (5 bases). The CDR3 sequence is 14 residues long. V was cut by 3 bases and J by 6 bases, with 15 bases left in between. In germline, CDR1 is KGHSH, CDR2 LQKENI. The chain's CDR3 is CASSPSGSQSEQYF. The CDR3 nucleotides read TGTGCCAGCTCACCCTCAGGGTCTCAGAGCGAGCAGTACTTC.

The chain carries TRBV7-2 and TRBJ2-3; 12 bases are a match to TRBD1. Looked up from germline, CDR1 is SGHTA and CDR2 is FQGNSA. The CDR3 loop spans 14 amino acids. The CDR3: CGSGTGGATDTQYF. The CDR3 DNA is TGTGGGAGCGGGACAGGGGGCGCGACAGATACGCAGTATTTT.

This clone occurred a few times. The chain carries TRBV4-1 and TRBJ1-5, with D possibly matching TRBD1 (5 bases). Germline V gene data show CDR1 as MGHRA and CDR2 as YSYEKL. The CDR3 covers 15 residues. V gave up 0 bases and J gave up 0 bases, with 6 bases separating them. DNA of the CDR3: TGCGCCAGCAGCCAAGAGGGGGATAGCAATCAGCCCCAGCATTTT. It is translated as CASSQEGDSNQPQHF.

J is TRBJ2-1 and V is TRBV7-9, with TRBD2 identical over 13 bases. Per germline, CDR1 SEHNR and CDR2 FQNEAQ (reference sequence). V shed 4 bases, J shed 6 bases, and the junction held 3 bases outside the gene matches. The CDR3 has 15 residues. CDR3 in amino acids: CASSSRTSGGNEQFF. The DNA of the CDR3 is TGTGCCAGCAGCTCGAGGACTAGCGGGGGCAATGAGCAGTTCTTC.

CDR3 in amino acids: CASSRTSGRVSTDTQYF. The CDR3 DNA follows: TGTGCCAGCAGCCGGACTAGCGGGAGGGTTAGCACAGATACGCAGTATTTT. The chain combines TRBV7-2 with TRBJ2-3, with TRBD2 identical over 15 bases. The CDR3 contains 17 residues. Germline V gene data show CDR1 as SGHTA and CDR2 as FQGNSA. V gave up 5 bases and J gave up 0 bases; unmatched junction bases: 3. The full variable domain, completed using reference TRBV7-2 and TRBJ2-3, is GAGVSQSPSNKVTEKGKDVELRCDPISGHTALYWYRQSLGQGLEFLIYFQGNSAPDKSGLPSDRFSAERTGGSVSTLTIQRTQQEDSAVYLCASSRTSGRVSTDTQYFGPGTRLTVL.

V usage is TRBV11-3 and J usage is TRBJ2-3; tentatively, D is TRBD2 (5 bases). The CDR3 has 14 amino acids. Germline CDR1 reads SGHNT; CDR2 reads YENEEA. V lost 8 bases and J 4 bases, leaving 16 bases between the germline ends. The chain's CDR3 is CASGSRTSPDTQYF. The DNA for the CDR3 is TGTGCCAGCGGGAGCCGTACTTCCCCAGATACGCAGTATTTT.

CDR3 nucleotides: TGTGCCAGCAGGAGAGGAACCAGCTCCTACGAGCAGTACTTC. Translation gives CASRRGTSSYEQYF. The chain couples TRBV6-5 to TRBJ2-7; no clear D. Trimming stripped 6 bases from V and 0 bases from J, with 12 bases between. There are 14 residues in the CDR3. Germline CDR1 MNHEY, CDR2 SVGAGI.

This clone was detected only once. The rearrangement links TRBV2 to TRBJ2-3; a possible D gene is TRBD1 (6 bases). Trimming cost V 5 bases and J 2 bases, with 11 bases left between them. The CDR3 is 14 amino acids. Germline CDR1 reads SNHLY; CDR2 reads FYNNEI. This CDR3 is CASSSRGHTDTQYF. Written as DNA, the CDR3 is TGTGCCAGCAGTTCTCGGGGACACACAGATACGCAGTATTTT.

The chain employs TRBV6-5 and TRBJ2-3; D is undetermined. The V and J ends lost 8 bases and 5 bases respectively, with 17 bases between them. The CDR3 has 14 residues. Germline CDR1 is MNHEY and CDR2 is SVGAGI. The CDR3: CASRSTSFLDTQYF. The CDR3 nucleotides read TGTGCCAGCCGGAGCACAAGTTTTTTAGATACGCAGTATTTT.

This chain links TRBV6-6 with TRBJ2-1; TRBD2 is a possible D gene (6 bases). CDR3 size: 15 residues. Germline V gene lookup returns CDR1 MNHNY and CDR2 SVGAGI (reference sequence). V gave up 8 bases and J gave up 0 bases, with 14 bases separating them. This chain's CDR3 is CASGAGRRSYNEQFF. CDR3 in DNA: TGTGCCAGCGGGGCGGGGCGTCGCTCCTACAATGAGCAGTTCTTC.

The sample holds one count of this clone. The chain is built from TRBV27 and TRBJ2-1; 7 positions agree with TRBD1. CDR3 length: 14 residues. CDR1 is MNHEY and CDR2 is SMNVEV in the germline V gene (reference sequence). Unmatched junction bases numbered 3, after V lost 1 base and J lost 6 bases. CDR3 protein: CASSLYRGGNEQFF. The CDR3, as DNA: TGTGCCAGCAGTTTATACAGGGGCGGCAATGAGCAGTTCTTC.

V is TRBV7-8 and J is TRBJ2-2, with TRBD2 identical over 12 bases. CDR1 is SGHVS, CDR2 FQNEAQ, per germline. Unmatched junction bases numbered 14, after V lost 6 bases and J lost 0 bases. The CDR3 consists of 20 residues. CDR3 residues: CASRQRQTSGSVSNTGELFF. In nucleotides, the CDR3 is TGTGCCAGCAGACAAAGACAGACTAGCGGGAGCGTATCGAACACCGGGGAGCTGTTTTTT. Full variable domain (rest looked up from reference TRBV7-8 and TRBJ2-2): GAGVSQSPRYKVAKRGQDVALRCDPISGHVSLFWYQQALGQGPEFLTYFQNEAQLDKSGLPSDRFFAERPEGSVSTLKIQRTQQEDSAVYLCASRQRQTSGSVSNTGELFFGEGSRLTVL.

This chain connects TRBV6-5 to TRBJ2-7, with TRBD1 matching over 11 bases. Germline V lookup: CDR1 MNHEY, CDR2 SVGAGI. Unmatched junction bases numbered 7, after V lost 6 bases and J lost 3 bases. The CDR3 is 15 amino acids. Here the CDR3 DNA reads TGTGCCAGCAGGCGCGGACAGGGGGCTAGCTACGAGCAGTACTTC. It yields the protein CASRRGQGASYEQYF.

V is TRBV9 and J is TRBJ1-3; a weak D match, TRBD1 (5 bases). Trimming left V 2 bases short and J 2 bases short, with 11 bases between. The CDR3 is 15 amino acids. Per germline, CDR1 SGDLS and CDR2 YYNGEE. The CDR3 spells CASSVRVNPGNTIYF. CDR3 nucleotides: TGTGCCAGCAGCGTCAGGGTAAACCCTGGAAACACCATATATTTT.

This clone showed up just a few times. V is TRBV11-3 and J is TRBJ2-3, with a weak D call TRBD2 (6 bases). Trimming cost V 7 bases and J 1 base, with 18 bases left between them. The CDR3 covers 16 residues. The germline CDR1 and CDR2 sequences are SGHNT and YENEEA. CDR3 sequence reads: CASTGGNSGGTDTQYF. The CDR3 DNA sequence: TGTGCCAGCACGGGTGGGAATAGCGGAGGCACAGATACGCAGTATTTT.